The entry that follows covers one T cell receptor (beta chain) sequence. The antigen is not known. This record belongs to a study of cytomegalovirus exposure and HLA in healthy donors. General observations from the study: Among the most significant clusters, several appeared linked to common viral pathogens in a later analysis. Across donors, most TCRs were seen rarely, yet some public ones were widespread. Reportedly, diagnosis of cytomegalovirus status by the classifier showed high specificity and sensitivity.

Germline V gene lookup returns CDR1 MNHEY and CDR2 SVGAGI. Trimming left V 5 bases short and J 4 bases short, with 15 bases between. There are 14 residues in the CDR3. PCR was performed using 60 Vbeta and 13 Jbeta primers. The data were produced by immunoSEQ multiplex PCR, yet TCRdb's version contains in-frame clones alone and is incomplete. The sample has 130,000 or so clones; around 80% are singletons. The source material was PBMCs. This receptor was identified in a man aged 30 to 39 in good health and CMV-seronegative. The rearrangement links TRBV6-5 to TRBJ2-7, with D possibly matching TRBD1 (5 bases). The CDR3 reads CASSTGRFGYEQYF. In nucleotides, the CDR3 is TGTGCCAGCAGTACAGGCCGCTTTGGTTACGAGCAGTACTTC.